This TCR beta chain was captured in a study of tumor-infiltrating lymphocytes in localized non-small cell lung cancer. The overall study: From each patient, both tumor and uninvolved lung, non-adjacent to tumor, were sampled.

Overall study results and limits: T-cell fraction did not differ between immunotypes IM1 and IM2. TCRbeta sequencing showed higher T cell infiltration in tumors than uninvolved lung.

Generated by immunoSEQ multiplex PCR, the TCRdb table keeps only in-frame clones and is missing some. The sample lists approximately 15,000 clones; approximately 49% were seen once. V was trimmed by 4 bases and J by 8 bases, leaving 11 bases between them. Germline V gene data show CDR1 as SGHTA and CDR2 as FQGNSA. The CDR3 spans 13 residues. About this clone itself: Antigen unknown.

The clonotype was recovered from a human donor with non-small cell lung cancer. The rearrangement links TRBV7-2 to TRBJ2-2, with a weak D call TRBD1 (5 bases). The material sequenced was lung tumor tissue. CDR3 in DNA: TGTGCCAGCAGCTCGGACACGATGGGGGAGCTGTTTTTT. As protein: CASSSDTMGELFF.